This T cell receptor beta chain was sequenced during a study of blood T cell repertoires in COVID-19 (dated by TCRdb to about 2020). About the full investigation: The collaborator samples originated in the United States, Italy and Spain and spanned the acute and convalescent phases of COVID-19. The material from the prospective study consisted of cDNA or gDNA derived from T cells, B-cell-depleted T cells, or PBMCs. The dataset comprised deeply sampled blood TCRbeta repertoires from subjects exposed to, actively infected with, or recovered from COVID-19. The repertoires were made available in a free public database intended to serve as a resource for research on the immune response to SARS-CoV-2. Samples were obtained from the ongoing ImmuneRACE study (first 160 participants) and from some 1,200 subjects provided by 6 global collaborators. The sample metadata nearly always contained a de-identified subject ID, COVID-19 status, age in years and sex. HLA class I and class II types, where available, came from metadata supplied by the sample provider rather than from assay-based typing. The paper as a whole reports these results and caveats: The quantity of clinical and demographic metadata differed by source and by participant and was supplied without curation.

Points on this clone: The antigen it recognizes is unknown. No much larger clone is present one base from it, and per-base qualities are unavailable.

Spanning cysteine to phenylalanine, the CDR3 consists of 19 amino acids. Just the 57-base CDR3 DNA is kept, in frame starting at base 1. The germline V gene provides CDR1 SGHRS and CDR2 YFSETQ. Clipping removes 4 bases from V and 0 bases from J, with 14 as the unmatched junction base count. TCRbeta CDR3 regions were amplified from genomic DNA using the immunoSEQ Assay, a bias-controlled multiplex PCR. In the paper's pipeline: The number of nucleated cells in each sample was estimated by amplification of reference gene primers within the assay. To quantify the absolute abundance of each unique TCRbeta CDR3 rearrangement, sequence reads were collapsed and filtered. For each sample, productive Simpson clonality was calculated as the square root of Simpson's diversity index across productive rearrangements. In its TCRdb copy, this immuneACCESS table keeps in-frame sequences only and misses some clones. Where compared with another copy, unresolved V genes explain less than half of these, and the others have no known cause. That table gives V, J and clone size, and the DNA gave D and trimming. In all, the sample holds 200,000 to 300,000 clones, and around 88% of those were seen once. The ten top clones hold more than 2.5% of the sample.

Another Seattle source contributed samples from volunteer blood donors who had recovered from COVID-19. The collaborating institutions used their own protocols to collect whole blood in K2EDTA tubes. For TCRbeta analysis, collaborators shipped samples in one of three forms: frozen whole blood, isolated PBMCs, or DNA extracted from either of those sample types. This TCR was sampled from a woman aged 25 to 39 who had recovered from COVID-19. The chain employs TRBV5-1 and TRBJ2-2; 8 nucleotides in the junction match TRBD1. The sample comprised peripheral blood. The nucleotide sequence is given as TGCGCCAGCAGCGGCCCCTCTGCACAGGGGGACGCGAACACCGGGGAGCTGTTTTTT. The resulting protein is CASSGPSAQGDANTGELFF. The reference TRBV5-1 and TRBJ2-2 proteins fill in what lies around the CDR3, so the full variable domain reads KAGVTQTPRYLIKTRGQQVTLSCSPISGHRSVSWYQQTPGQGLQFLFEYFSETQRNKGNFPGRFSGRQFSNSRSEMNVSTLELGDSALYLCASSGPSAQGDANTGELFFGEGSRLTVL.